This T cell receptor (beta chain) was sequenced in a study of CD8 T cells in Susac syndrome. An input of about 0.5 to 1 ug of RNA was subjected to reverse transcription using random hexamers. The method of amplification for TCR beta CDR3 was immunoSEQ multiplex PCR, covering 54 Vbeta and 13 Jbeta. From the immunoSEQ multiplex PCR reads, TCRdb called clonotypes with MiXCR, one entry per CDR3 protein. The sample has just over 300,000 distinct CDR3 sequences; roughly 94% are singletons. The origin of this receptor is a human donor with multiple sclerosis. The sequenced sample consisted of CD4+ T cells from PBMCs.

CDR3: CASSLAVTEAFF. As DNA, the CDR3 is TGTGCCAGCAGTTTAGCGGTCACTGAAGCTTTCTTT. The chain couples TRBV12-3 or TRBV12-4 to TRBJ1-1; D gene uncertain. The CDR3 loop spans 12 amino acids. V dropped 0 bases and J dropped 4 bases, with 3 bases sitting between them.